Following are 20 T cell receptor beta chains from one sample sequenced in a study of blood T cell repertoires in COVID-19. Repertoires were generated with immunoSEQ multiplex PCR, while TCRdb's copy carries only in-frame clones and drops some. The table has approximately 270,000 clones, 70% to 90% seen once. Sequencing was performed on peripheral blood. The receptor source for this set is a man aged 18 to 29 with active or convalescent COVID-19.

V gene TRBV28 combines with J gene TRBJ2-1, with 7 bases fitting TRBD1. V lost 4 bases to trimming and J lost 2 bases; unmatched junction nucleotides: 5. This CDR3 is built from 15 residues. The V gene's germline CDR1 is MDHEN and CDR2 SYDVKM. The CDR3 sequence is CASSSTGTAYNEQFF. CDR3 DNA sequence: TGTGCCAGCAGTTCCACCGGGACAGCCTACAATGAGCAGTTCTTC.

The chain employs TRBV12-3 or TRBV12-4 and TRBJ1-2, with 7 bases aligning to TRBD1. The CDR3 has 13 amino acids. The trim removed 7 bases at V and 7 bases at J, leaving 9 bases unmatched. The CDR3 is CASTPDRASGYTF. Here the CDR3 DNA reads TGTGCCAGCACTCCCGACAGGGCCTCTGGCTACACCTTC.

The J gene is TRBJ2-4, the V gene TRBV18; tentatively, D is TRBD1 (5 bases). The CDR3 extends over 15 amino acids. Germline V CDR1 and CDR2: KGHSH, LQKENI. Deletions cut 3 bases from V and 7 bases from J, with 16 bases between. The CDR3: CASSPTTGIGNIQYF. CDR3 bases: TGTGCCAGCTCACCTACTACAGGAATCGGGAACATTCAGTACTTC.

A single count supports this clone. The V gene is TRBV19, the J gene TRBJ2-1, with 9 bases that match TRBD2. Germline values: CDR1 LNHDA, CDR2 SQIVND (reference sequence). The V gene end was trimmed by 3 bases and the J gene end by 10 bases; junction bases not matched to a gene: 10. The CDR3 length is 15 residues. The CDR3 DNA sequence: TGTGCCAGTAGTATGGGTAGCGGGAGAACGATGGAGCAGTTCTTC. Translating gives CASSMGSGRTMEQFF.

This chain connects TRBV10-3 to TRBJ1-2, with 10 bases that match TRBD1. After removal of 4 bases from V and 2 bases from J, the junction contained 4 bases not matched to a gene. The CDR3 extends over 15 amino acids. Germline V gene lookup returns CDR1 ENHRY and CDR2 SYGVKD. CDR3: CAISGMGQGNYGYTF. The CDR3 bases are TGTGCCATCAGTGGAATGGGACAGGGGAACTATGGCTACACCTTC.

The V and J genes are TRBV7-6 and TRBJ2-3; D gene ambiguous. V was shortened by 5 bases and J by 2 bases, with 8 bases between the two germline ends. The CDR3 has 13 amino acids. Germline CDR1 SGHVS, CDR2 FNYEAQ. The CDR3 region is CASSPGYTDTQYF. The CDR3 DNA follows: TGTGCCAGCAGCCCAGGATACACAGATACGCAGTATTTT. The complete variable domain, with remaining parts taken from reference TRBV7-6 and TRBJ2-3, reads GAGVSQSPRYKVTKRGQDVALRCDPISGHVSLYWYRQALGQGPEFLTYFNYEAQQDKSGLPNDRFSAERPEGSISTLTIQRTEQRDSAMYRCASSPGYTDTQYFGPGTRLTVL.

The chain links TRBV10-2 to TRBJ2-1; 7 nucleotides align to TRBD1. CDR1 WSHSY and CDR2 SAAADI come from the germline V gene. The CDR3 runs 14 residues. After removal of 6 bases from V and 0 bases from J, the junction contained 2 bases not matched to a gene. CDR3 in amino acids: CASSRDSSYNEQFF. The DNA for the CDR3 is TGCGCCAGCAGCCGGGACAGCTCCTACAATGAGCAGTTCTTC.

The rearrangement uses TRBV11-2 and TRBJ2-7; 9 bases map to TRBD1. J gave up 1 base and V 3 bases, and 7 bases lay outside the gene matches. The CDR3 spans 16 residues. CDR1 is SGHAT, CDR2 FQNNGV, per germline. The CDR3 DNA is TGTGCCAGCAGCTTTCGTCAGGGACAGGGATCCTACGAGCAGTACTTC. Encoded protein: CASSFRQGQGSYEQYF. The full variable domain, completed using reference TRBV11-2 and TRBJ2-7, is EAGVAQSPRYKIIEKRQSVAFWCNPISGHATLYWYQQILGQGPKLLIQFQNNGVVDDSQLPKDRFSAERLKGVDSTLKIQPAKLEDSAVYLCASSFRQGQGSYEQYFGPGTRLTVT.

The DNA for the CDR3 is TGTGCCAGTAGATCCTCGTCGGGGGGGCCTCCGCAGTTCTTC. This sequence encodes CASRSSSGGPPQFF. V is TRBV19 and J is TRBJ2-1, with 8 bases aligning to TRBD2. CDR1 LNHDA and CDR2 SQIVND come from the germline V gene (reference sequence). V lost 6 bases to trimming and J lost 12 bases; unmatched junction nucleotides: 13. The CDR3 loop spans 14 amino acids. The full variable domain, in which reference TRBV19 and TRBJ2-1 provide the parts outside the CDR3, is DGGITQSPKYLFRKEGQNVTLSCEQNLNHDAMYWYRQDPGQGLRLIYYSQIVNDFQKGDIAEGYSVSREKKESFPLTVTSAQKNPTAFYLCASRSSSGGPPQFFGPGTRLTVL.

This chain links TRBV5-5 with TRBJ2-7; TRBD2 matches at 14 bases. Germline V gives CDR1 SGHKS, CDR2 YYEKEE (reference sequence). The CDR3 totals 17 residues. J gave up 6 bases and V 3 bases, and 11 bases lay outside the gene matches. The DNA of the CDR3 is TGTGCCAGCAGCTCTCTCCAGACTAGCGGGGGGGCGGTCGAGCAGTACTTC. Translation: CASSSLQTSGGAVEQYF. Drawing the rest from reference TRBV5-5 and TRBJ2-7, the complete variable domain is DAGVTQSPTHLIKTRGQQVTLRCSPISGHKSVSWYQQVLGQGPQFIFQYYEKEERGRGNFPDRFSARQFPNYSSELNVNALLLGDSALYLCASSSLQTSGGAVEQYFGPGTRLTVT.

J is TRBJ1-2 and V is TRBV6-5; possible D gene TRBD1, 6 bases. Between the trimmed V and J ends, which lost 3 bases and 8 bases, there was a span of 10 bases. The CDR3 is made up of 12 amino acids. CDR1 MNHEY and CDR2 SVGAGI come from the germline V gene. The CDR3 sequence is CASSYNREGYTF. In DNA, the CDR3 is TGTGCCAGCAGTTATAACAGGGAGGGCTACACCTTC.

J is TRBJ2-7 and V is TRBV28; TRBD2 is a possible D gene (6 bases). V was cut by 6 bases and J by 5 bases, with 14 bases left in between. The CDR3 sequence is 13 residues long. CDR1 and CDR2 from the germline V gene are MDHEN and SYDVKM. CDR3 amino acids: CASSPIPSDEQYF. CDR3 nucleotide sequence: TGTGCCAGCAGCCCCATTCCTAGCGACGAGCAGTACTTC. Complete variable domain (other parts from reference TRBV28 and TRBJ2-7): DVKVTQSSRYLVKRTGEKVFLECVQDMDHENMFWYRQDPGLGLRLIYFSYDVKMKEKGDIPEGYSVSREKKERFSLILESASTNQTSMYLCASSPIPSDEQYFGPGTRLTVT.

In its sample, this clone was seen once. This chain joins TRBV24-1 and TRBJ2-5, with 8 positions matching TRBD2. The ends lost 4 bases at V and 3 bases at J; junction bases unmatched: 3. From germline, CDR1 is KGHDR and CDR2 SFDVKD. CDR3 length: 14 residues. The chain's CDR3 is CATSDPAGEETQYF. The CDR3 region has the DNA TGTGCCACCAGTGACCCAGCGGGAGAAGAGACCCAGTACTTC.

The chain recombines TRBV5-8 with TRBJ1-5; D unclear. V was cut by 8 bases and J by 0 bases, with 15 bases left in between. Looked up from germline, CDR1 is SGHTS and CDR2 is YDEGEE. CDR3 length: 15 amino acids. The CDR3, as DNA: TGTGCCAGGGAAACGGCGGCGGATAGCAATCAGCCCCAGCATTTT. Translation: CARETAADSNQPQHF.

This chain joins TRBV7-9 and TRBJ1-1; tentative D call: TRBD1 (6 bases). Germline CDR1 SEHNR, CDR2 FQNEAQ (reference sequence). Trimming cost V 5 bases and J 6 bases, with 22 bases left between them. This CDR3 has 16 residues. The CDR3 protein is CASSPRGILRMAEAFF. DNA for the CDR3: TGTGCCAGCAGCCCAAGGGGGATCTTACGAATGGCTGAAGCTTTCTTT.

The genes are TRBV7-9 and TRBJ2-5, with a tentative D call TRBD1 (5 bases). V lost 5 bases to trimming and J lost 5 bases, with 12 bases between them. Per the germline V gene, CDR1 is SEHNR and CDR2 is FQNEAQ (reference sequence). The CDR3 has 13 amino acids. For the CDR3, the DNA is TGTGCCAGCAGCGCCGGGCCAGGGGAGACCCAGTACTTC. Amino acids: CASSAGPGETQYF.

The chain uses TRBV18 and TRBJ1-1; D call uncertain. The CDR3 is 14 residues long. V was cut by 2 bases and J by 5 bases, with 12 bases left in between. CDR1 and CDR2 from the germline V gene are KGHSH and LQKENI. CDR3 in amino acids: CASSPSWAKTEAFF. The CDR3 nucleotides are TGTGCCAGCTCACCATCCTGGGCTAAGACTGAAGCTTTCTTT.

The chain recombines TRBV3-1 (or the pseudogene TRBV3-2) with TRBJ1-2, with 11 positions matching TRBD1. CDR1 and CDR2 (germline): LGHDT, YNNKEL (reference sequence). The V and J ends lost 5 bases and 6 bases, in that order; junction bases with no gene match: 8. This CDR3 spans 15 amino acids. CDR3 protein: CASSYGQGAANGYTF. The CDR3 DNA sequence: TGTGCCAGCAGCTACGGACAGGGGGCTGCTAATGGCTACACCTTC.

The rearrangement links TRBV19 to TRBJ2-5, with D maybe TRBD2 (6 bases). This CDR3 contains 14 residues. Trimming cost V 3 bases and J 6 bases, with 14 bases left between them. Germline CDR1 LNHDA, CDR2 SQIVND (reference sequence). The CDR3 nucleotides are TGTGCCAGTAGTATCACCGGGGGTCAAAAGACCCAGTACTTC. Its translation is CASSITGGQKTQYF.

The rearrangement joins TRBV28 to TRBJ2-7; 9 bases map to TRBD2. The CDR3 is 15 amino acids. V was clipped by 5 bases and J by 2 bases; unmatched bases: 7. The germline CDR1 and CDR2 sequences are MDHEN and SYDVKM. In DNA, the CDR3 is TGTGCCAGCAGTCTTCTAGCGGGATCGGCCTACGAGCAGTACTTC. It translates to CASSLLAGSAYEQYF.